The 21 T cell receptor beta chains in this list originate from one sample, sequenced in a study of neoadjuvant nivolumab and ipilimumab in lung cancer. Using immunoSEQ multiplex PCR, the repertoire was profiled, and TCRdb retains in-frame clones only, with some absent. Here the sample spans 8,000 to 10,000 clones, 84% being singletons. Material: tumor tissue, obtained after neoadjuvant nivolumab, alone or with ipilimumab, at or shortly before surgery. The receptors were gathered from an adult with non-small cell lung cancer.

The chain has TRBV5-1 and TRBJ2-7, with 7 bases matching TRBD2. Trimming removed 4 bases from V and 3 bases from J; junction bases left unmatched: 7. Germline CDR1 is SGHRS and CDR2 is YFSETQ. CDR3 size: 14 residues. CDR3 sequence: CASSPLSGDYEQYF. CDR3 coding DNA: TGCGCCAGCAGCCCACTAAGCGGGGACTACGAGCAGTACTTC.

This clone was recorded only once. This chain uses TRBV5-1 with TRBJ2-7, with 12 bases fitting TRBD2. CDR1 and CDR2 (germline): SGHRS, YFSETQ. The V segment lost 5 bases and the J segment 3 bases; nucleotides outside the gene matches: 6. CDR3 length: 15 amino acids. The CDR3 loop reads CASRETSGRNYEQYF. CDR3 DNA: TGCGCCAGCAGGGAGACTAGCGGGAGAAACTACGAGCAGTACTTC. Supplemented by reference TRBV5-1 and TRBJ2-7, the full variable domain reads KAGVTQTPRYLIKTRGQQVTLSCSPISGHRSVSWYQQTPGQGLQFLFEYFSETQRNKGNFPGRFSGRQFSNSRSEMNVSTLELGDSALYLCASRETSGRNYEQYFGPGTRLTVT.

The V call is TRBV5-6, the J call TRBJ1-6; D ambiguous. The CDR3 covers 17 residues. CDR1 and CDR2 from the germline V gene are SGHDT and YYEEEE. Trimming removed 3 bases from V and 0 bases from J, with 13 bases in between. In nucleotides, the CDR3 is TGTGCCAGCAGCTCCCGACGGGGTGGCTCCTATAATTCACCCCTCCACTTT. Translation: CASSSRRGGSYNSPLHF. Combining the CDR3 with reference TRBV5-6 and TRBJ1-6 gives the whole variable domain DAGVTQSPTHLIKTRGQQVTLRCSPKSGHDTVSWYQQALGQGPQFIFQYYEEEERQRGNFPDRFSGHQFPNYSSELNVNALLLGDSALYLCASSSRRGGSYNSPLHFGNGTRLTVT.

CDR3 in amino acids: CASSLAGGEVTYEQYF. The CDR3 DNA follows: TGCGCCAGCAGCTTGGCGGGGGGGGAGGTGACCTACGAGCAGTACTTC. The rearrangement links TRBV5-1 to TRBJ2-7; 8 bases match TRBD2. Germline V gene lookup returns CDR1 SGHRS and CDR2 YFSETQ. The CDR3 runs 16 residues. V was clipped by 0 bases and J by 2 bases; unmatched bases: 7.

V usage is TRBV18 and J usage is TRBJ2-1, with 10 bases lining up with TRBD2. Trimming cost V 5 bases and J 2 bases; bases outside gene matches: 3. The CDR3 totals 15 residues. Germline V gives CDR1 KGHSH, CDR2 LQKENI. The CDR3 protein is CASSIGTSAYNEQFF. The CDR3 DNA reads as TGTGCCAGCTCAATTGGGACTAGCGCCTACAATGAGCAGTTCTTC. The variable domain in full, with the rest retrieved from reference TRBV18 and TRBJ2-1, is NAGVMQNPRHLVRRRGQEARLRCSPMKGHSHVYWYRQLPEEGLKFMVYLQKENIIDESGMPKERFSAEFPKEGPSILRIQQVVRGDSAAYFCASSIGTSAYNEQFFGPGTRLTVL.

This clone occurred once. The chain combines TRBV15 with TRBJ1-1; tentative D call: TRBD1 (6 bases). This CDR3 has 14 amino acids. Trimming took off 5 bases at V and 5 bases at J, with 15 bases between the two ends. The germline V gene has CDR1 LNHNV and CDR2 YYDKDF (reference sequence). The CDR3 is CATSAQRGGTEAFF. In nucleotides, the CDR3 is TGTGCCACCAGCGCCCAGCGAGGGGGAACTGAAGCTTTCTTT.

V and J are TRBV11-2 and TRBJ1-2; 7 bases fit TRBD1. V lost 4 bases to trimming and J lost 8 bases; unmatched junction nucleotides: 13. The CDR3 covers 15 residues. The germline V gene encodes CDR1 SGHAT and CDR2 FQNNGV. The CDR3 loop is CASSSTPTGREGYTF. The CDR3 DNA is TGTGCCAGCAGCTCCACGCCGACAGGGAGGGAAGGCTACACCTTC.

The chain links TRBV14 to TRBJ2-5; maybe TRBD2 (5 bases). Trimming took off 1 base at V and 2 bases at J, with 23 bases between the two ends. The germline V gene encodes CDR1 SGHDN and CDR2 FVKESK. The CDR3 runs to 19 residues. The CDR3 sequence: CASSQVSPFRTRLQETQYF. The CDR3, as DNA: TGTGCCAGCAGCCAAGTCTCCCCTTTTAGGACTCGCCTTCAAGAGACCCAGTACTTC.

The chain uses TRBV18 and TRBJ2-4, with no clear D. Germline assignment: CDR1 KGHSH and CDR2 LQKENI. The CDR3 length is 16 residues. V lost 0 bases, J lost 0 bases, and 9 bases lay in between. CDR3 region: CASSPPNSLAKNIQYF. In DNA form, the CDR3 reads TGTGCCAGCTCACCACCCAATTCACTAGCCAAAAACATTCAGTACTTC.

This clone was seen a handful of times. This chain links TRBV5-1 with TRBJ1-1; TRBD1 matches at 9 bases. V gave up 6 bases and J gave up 7 bases; unmatched junction bases: 4. The germline V gene encodes CDR1 SGHRS and CDR2 YFSETQ. The CDR3 is 12 amino acids. The CDR3 nucleotides read TGCGCCAGCAACCCGGGACAGGGTGAAGCTTTCTTT. Amino acid sequence: CASNPGQGEAFF. The full variable domain, rest sourced from reference TRBV5-1 and TRBJ1-1, is KAGVTQTPRYLIKTRGQQVTLSCSPISGHRSVSWYQQTPGQGLQFLFEYFSETQRNKGNFPGRFSGRQFSNSRSEMNVSTLELGDSALYLCASNPGQGEAFFGQGTRLTVV.

The V call is TRBV5-1, the J call TRBJ2-3; unclear D gene. The germline gives CDR1 SGHRS, CDR2 YFSETQ. The CDR3 totals 14 residues. V was trimmed by 4 bases and J by 4 bases, leaving 13 bases between them. The CDR3 nucleotides read TGCGCCAGCAGCGCTGGACCTCAGCCAGATACGCAGTATTTT. It encodes CASSAGPQPDTQYF.

The chain employs TRBV6-5 and TRBJ2-3, with 8 nucleotides matching TRBD1. Trimming cost V 0 bases and J 4 bases; bases outside gene matches: 3. Per germline, CDR1 MNHEY and CDR2 SVGAGI. This CDR3 spans 15 amino acids. The CDR3 loop reads CASSYSAGGADTQYF. The CDR3 DNA reads TGTGCCAGCAGTTACTCCGCAGGGGGCGCAGATACGCAGTATTTT.

The chain has TRBV7-2 and TRBJ2-7; D is possibly TRBD1 or TRBD2 (5 bases each). The CDR3 is 13 amino acids. V lost 6 bases to trimming and J lost 1 base, with 10 bases between them. From germline, CDR1 is SGHTA and CDR2 FQGNSA. CDR3 coding DNA: TGTGCCAGCAGGGTGGGGGTTTCCTACGAGCAGTACTTC. It specifies CASRVGVSYEQYF.

This chain connects TRBV7-2 to TRBJ1-1; 11 bases align to TRBD1. CDR1 is SGHTA, CDR2 FQGNSA, per germline. V was clipped by 1 base and J by 5 bases; unmatched bases: 9. The CDR3 has 17 amino acids. The CDR3 DNA is TGTGCCAGCAGCTTAGAAGGACAGGGGGCCCGGGGTACTGAAGCTTTCTTT. It encodes CASSLEGQGARGTEAFF.

This chain connects TRBV11-2 to TRBJ2-7; D gene ambiguous. The germline gives CDR1 SGHAT, CDR2 FQNNGV. The CDR3 is 14 amino acids. V gave up 5 bases and J gave up 0 bases, with 11 bases separating them. The CDR3 DNA sequence: TGTGCCAGCAGCATTCTAGTTACCTCCTACGAGCAGTACTTC. The encoded protein is CASSILVTSYEQYF.

The chain has TRBV7-9 and TRBJ1-5, with D tentatively TRBD1 (6 bases). Germline-derived CDR1 and CDR2 are SEHNR and FQNEAQ (reference sequence). The CDR3 loop spans 15 amino acids. Trimming shortened V by 3 bases and J by 3 bases, and 12 bases separated the two germline ends. CDR3 amino acids: CASSLGGTTNQPQHF. The CDR3 region has the DNA TGTGCCAGCAGCTTGGGCGGGACAACCAATCAGCCCCAGCATTTT.

This chain uses TRBV30 with TRBJ2-7; 9 bases align to TRBD1. The germline CDR1 and CDR2 sequences are GTSNPN and SVGIG (reference sequence). The CDR3 length is 15 residues. With V trimmed by 4 bases and J by 2 bases, 9 bases remained unmatched. The CDR3 bases are TGTGCCTGGACTGTCGGGACAGGGATTACCTACGAGCAGTACTTC. Amino acid sequence: CAWTVGTGITYEQYF.

This clone was counted once. This sequence joins TRBV5-5 and TRBJ1-2, with a tentative D call TRBD1 (6 bases). Germline lookup yields CDR1 SGHKS and CDR2 YYEKEE (reference sequence). The CDR3 is 14 amino acids. Trimming removed 3 bases from V and 5 bases from J, with 14 bases in between. The CDR3 nucleotides read TGTGCCAGCAGCTCGGACAGCCGGCAATATGGCTACACCTTC. This encodes CASSSDSRQYGYTF.

The chain recombines TRBV5-6 with TRBJ1-1; D unresolved. V shed 4 bases and J shed 2 bases, with 18 bases lying between them. CDR1 is SGHDT and CDR2 is YYEEEE in the germline V gene. This CDR3 spans 16 amino acids. In nucleotides, the CDR3 is TGTGCCAGCAGCCCCGTTCCTTCCGCGGTCAACACTGAAGCTTTCTTT. Its protein product is CASSPVPSAVNTEAFF.

V usage is TRBV5-1 and J usage is TRBJ2-7; D call uncertain. V was cut by 0 bases and J by 7 bases, with 11 bases left in between. Germline values: CDR1 SGHRS, CDR2 YFSETQ. There are 13 residues in the CDR3. CDR3 in amino acids: CASSLASRREQYF. The CDR3 nucleotides read TGCGCCAGCAGCTTGGCTTCCCGTAGGGAGCAGTACTTC.

This clone was counted a few times. The V and J genes are TRBV6-6 and TRBJ2-2; no definite D call. CDR1 and CDR2 (germline): MNHNY, SVGAGI (reference sequence). The CDR3 consists of 12 residues. Trimming shortened V by 6 bases and J by 6 bases, and 8 bases separated the two germline ends. The CDR3 protein is CASRLSSGELFF. The DNA of the CDR3 is TGTGCCAGCAGACTGAGCTCCGGGGAGCTGTTTTTT.